Listed below are T cell receptor beta chains from one sample, sequenced in a study of identical twins. TCRdb recomputed calls from the 5' RACE reads with MiXCR, one row per CDR3 protein. The sample lists 130,000 to 150,000 distinct CDR3 sequences; roughly 3.5% were seen once. The source material was memory T cells sorted from blood. The origin of the receptors is a man younger than 35 in good health. The CDR3 runs from the conserved cysteine through the conserved F or W. The order of the fields is D gene, V gene, clone size, J gene, CDR3 DNA, CDR3 protein. D genes are given only for firm matches. Size values are once, few and many counts, or a class for expanded clones, and some rows have none.

D: TRBD2; V: TRBV24-1; size: many; J: TRBJ2-1; DNA: TGTGCCACCAGGGCTAGCGGTGACAATGAGCAGTTCTTC; CDR3: CATRASGDNEQFF
D: -; V: TRBV3-1; size: many; J: TRBJ2-1; DNA: TGTGCCAGCAGCCAACTTAGCTCAGGTGAGCAGTTCTTC; CDR3: CASSQLSSGEQFF
D: -; V: TRBV6-1; size: many; J: TRBJ1-1; DNA: TGTGCCAGCAACAGACAGCACATGAACACTGAAGCTTTCTTT; CDR3: CASNRQHMNTEAFF
D: TRBD2; V: TRBV12-3/TRBV12-4; size: many; J: TRBJ2-1; DNA: TGTGCCAGCAGTTTACGTCGGCGGGAGGTTTTAGAGCAGTTCTTC; CDR3: CASSLRRREVLEQFF
D: -; V: TRBV4-3; size: many; J: TRBJ2-7; DNA: TGCGCCAGCAGCCAAGATCGAAAGGGTCTCTACTTC; CDR3: CASSQDRKGLYF
D: -; V: TRBV4-2; size: many; J: TRBJ2-2; DNA: TGTGCCAGCAGCCCCAGCGAGAACACCGGGGAGCTGTTTTTT; CDR3: CASSPSENTGELFF
D: TRBD2; V: TRBV18; size: -; J: TRBJ2-7; DNA: TGTGCCAGCTCACCAAGCCCGAGCGGGATTCGGTACGAGCAGTACTTC; CDR3: CASSPSPSGIRYEQYF
D: -; V: TRBV10-3; size: many; J: TRBJ2-4; DNA: TGTGCCATCAGGGGGGACGGCGGCAAAAACATTCAGTACTTC; CDR3: CAIRGDGGKNIQYF
D: TRBD2; V: TRBV10-3; size: many; J: TRBJ2-1; DNA: TGTGCCATCAGTGAAGGGATGGGAGGGCCTTTCTTC; CDR3: CAISEGMGGPFF
D: TRBD1; V: TRBV6-1; size: -; J: TRBJ1-5; DNA: TGTGCCAGCAGCCCAGGGGGGGGCAATCAGCCCCAGCATTTT; CDR3: CASSPGGGNQPQHF
D: -; V: TRBV29-1; size: many; J: TRBJ2-1; DNA: TGCAGCGCCTCTATCGGGAGCACCTACAATGAGCAGTTCTTC; CDR3: CSASIGSTYNEQFF
D: TRBD1; V: TRBV5-5; size: many; J: TRBJ1-4; DNA: TGTGCCAGCACATCCCTGGGACAGTATAATGAAAAACTGTTTTTT; CDR3: CASTSLGQYNEKLFF
D: TRBD2; V: TRBV5-1; size: many; J: TRBJ2-3; DNA: TGCGCCAGCAGCCCCGCGGGAGGGCCCGATACGCAGTATTTT; CDR3: CASSPAGGPDTQYF
D: -; V: TRBV7-7; size: many; J: TRBJ2-5; DNA: TGTGCCAGCAGCGACCCTGGCGGGGTGAAGCAAGAGACCCAGTACTTC; CDR3: CASSDPGGVKQETQYF
D: TRBD1; V: TRBV28; size: many; J: TRBJ1-5; DNA: TGTGCCAGCAGTTTGCCCGGGACAGTACAGCCCCAGCATTTT; CDR3: CASSLPGTVQPQHF
D: -; V: TRBV6-6; size: many; J: TRBJ2-1; DNA: TGTGCCAGCAGTACCGATCGACAGAGTACGCAGTTCTTC; CDR3: CASSTDRQSTQFF
D: -; V: TRBV6-5; size: -; J: TRBJ2-1; DNA: TGTGCCAGCAGTTACTCGTCGACAAACTCCTACAATGAGCAGTTCTTC; CDR3: CASSYSSTNSYNEQFF
D: TRBD2; V: TRBV7-3; size: many; J: TRBJ2-7; DNA: TGTGCCAGCAGCTACTCTAGCGGTTCCTACGAGCAGTACTTC; CDR3: CASSYSSGSYEQYF
D: TRBD2; V: TRBV5-1; size: many; J: TRBJ2-1; DNA: TGCGCCAGCAGTTTTGGCGGGAGGGCCCCGGGTGAGCAGTTCTTC; CDR3: CASSFGGRAPGEQFF
D: TRBD1; V: TRBV5-1; size: many; J: TRBJ2-2; DNA: TGCGCCAGCAGCTTGACGGGACAGGGGAATGTCGGGGAGCTGTTTTTT; CDR3: CASSLTGQGNVGELFF
D: -; V: TRBV29-1; size: many; J: TRBJ2-3; DNA: TGCAGCGCTTTTTTCGTGGGCGGGACAGATACGCAGTATTTT; CDR3: CSAFFVGGTDTQYF
D: -; V: TRBV21-1; size: few; J: TRBJ2-7; DNA: TGTGCCAGCAGCAAATCCTGGAGCGCTGGGGGTCTCGAGCAGTACTTC; CDR3: CASSKSWSAGGLEQYF
D: -; V: TRBV5-5; size: many; J: TRBJ2-7; DNA: TGTGCCAGCAGCTTGACGCCACAGGAAGGGTACGAGCAGTACTTC; CDR3: CASSLTPQEGYEQYF
D: TRBD2; V: TRBV11-2; size: many; J: TRBJ2-1; DNA: TGTGCCAGCAGCTATGCTGCGGGACTAGCGGGACGAACTAGCTCCTACAATGAGCAGTTCTTC; CDR3: CASSYAAGLAGRTSSYNEQFF